Included here is one TCR beta chain sequence, with context. Its target is not known. This sample was taken from a study of chemoradiotherapy in HPV16-positive cancers. This table comes from immunoSEQ multiplex PCR, and its TCRdb copy is limited to in-frame clones, with some not included. The sample contains about 8,000 clones, roughly two thirds of which appear only once. Notes on the study in general: In HPV16-positive patients, HPV-responsive T-cell expansion tracked better recurrence-free survival. Candidate HPV-specific clones and E7-related TCR motifs grew in tumor during treatment.

With V trimmed by 4 bases and J by 3 bases, 8 bases remained unmatched. Germline loops: CDR1 SGHNT, CDR2 YYREEE (reference sequence). The CDR3 sequence is 15 residues long. The sequence came from a human donor with HPV-associated anogenital cancer. This chain uses TRBV5-4 with TRBJ2-3, with 7 positions matching TRBD2. The sample was collected from a patient who underwent chemoradiotherapy. CDR3 loop: CASSLPAGETDTQYF. CDR3 nucleotides: TGTGCCAGCAGCCTCCCGGCGGGGGAAACAGATACGCAGTATTTT.